These 9 T cell receptor beta chains originate from one sample sequenced in a study of cytomegalovirus exposure and HLA in healthy donors. The PCR made use of 60 Vbeta and 13 Jbeta primers. Repertoires were generated with immunoSEQ multiplex PCR, while TCRdb's copy carries only in-frame clones and drops some. The sample holds about 85,000 clones, 80% seen once. Sequencing was carried out using PBMCs. These receptors were taken from a man aged 45 to 65 in good health and CMV-seropositive.

A word on this clone: Sequence at one end of the junction differs from germline and may be a read error. The genes are TRBV2 and TRBJ2-1, with D possibly being TRBD2 (5 bases). Germline values: CDR1 SNHLY, CDR2 FYNNEI. CDR3 length equals 12 residues. DNA for the CDR3: TGTGCCAGCGGTGACTACCTCTATAAGCAGTTCTTC. Protein: CASGDYLYKQFF.

This clone appeared a few times. Mismatch with germline at one junction end may stem from a read error. J is TRBJ2-3 and V is TRBV7-9; D is unresolved. Germline V lookup: CDR1 SEHNR, CDR2 FQNEAQ (reference sequence). The CDR3 loop spans 13 amino acids. The CDR3 reads CSSSAEGTDTQYF. CDR3 sequence (DNA): TGTTCCAGCAGCGCAGAGGGCACAGATACGCAGTATTTT.

The rearrangement joins TRBV7-2 to TRBJ1-1, with 8 bases that match TRBD1. The CDR3 spans 14 residues. V shed 4 bases and J 11 bases; nucleotides not matched to a gene: 12. Germline CDR1 and CDR2: SGHTA and FQGNSA. CDR3 coding DNA: TGTGCCAGCAGCTCCAACAGGGGGGGGCTGCTGGCTTTCTTT. Translation gives CASSSNRGGLLAFF.

The V call is TRBV6-1, the J call TRBJ1-5; TRBD1 might be the D (5 bases). Germline loops: CDR1 MNHNS, CDR2 SASEGT. V gave up 5 bases and J gave up 0 bases, with 8 bases separating them. The CDR3 loop spans 14 amino acids. The CDR3 sequence: CASSQGASNQPQHF. The CDR3 bases are TGTGCCAGCAGTCAGGGTGCTAGCAATCAGCCCCAGCATTTT.

This chain connects TRBV19 to TRBJ2-3; 7 nucleotides match TRBD1. The junction had 0 bases not matched to a gene; V was cut back by 4 bases and J by 5 bases. CDR1 is LNHDA and CDR2 is SQIVND in the germline V gene (reference sequence). The CDR3 runs 12 residues. The CDR3 protein is CASSNRGDTQYF. CDR3 in DNA: TGTGCCAGTAGTAACAGGGGAGATACGCAGTATTTT.

The chain has TRBV25-1 and TRBJ1-1; 12 bases map to TRBD1. Germline CDR1 and CDR2: MGHDK and SYGVNS. The CDR3 length is 15 residues. The ends lost 6 bases at V and 3 bases at J; junction bases unmatched: 5. The CDR3 sequence: CASSPGTGGHTEAFF. DNA of the CDR3: TGTGCCAGCAGCCCGGGGACAGGGGGCCACACTGAAGCTTTCTTT.

This sequence joins TRBV19 and TRBJ1-4; TRBD1 is a possible D gene (6 bases). Germline CDR1 and CDR2: LNHDA and SQIVND (reference sequence). Between the trimmed V and J ends, which lost 4 bases and 7 bases, there was a span of 10 bases. This CDR3 is built from 13 residues. The DNA for the CDR3 is TGTGCCAGTAGTACAACAGGGATTGAAAAACTGTTTTTT. Amino acids: CASSTTGIEKLFF. Combining the CDR3 with reference TRBV19 and TRBJ1-4 gives the whole variable domain DGGITQSPKYLFRKEGQNVTLSCEQNLNHDAMYWYRQDPGQGLRLIYYSQIVNDFQKGDIAEGYSVSREKKESFPLTVTSAQKNPTAFYLCASSTTGIEKLFFGSGTQLSVL.

This clone was detected once. The rearrangement uses TRBV7-9 and TRBJ2-5, with D tentatively TRBD2 (6 bases). The J call may not be correct, given that the DNA end is closer to TRBJ2-7. The germline gives CDR1 SEHNR, CDR2 FQNEAQ (reference sequence). This CDR3 has 13 amino acids. CDR3 sequence reads: CASREAGYYEQYF. The CDR3 bases are TGTGCCAGCAGGGAGGCGGGATACTACGAGCAGTACTTC.

In nucleotides, the CDR3 is TGTGCCAGCAGTCCGCGAACAGGGGATCTTGGGCAGCCCCAGCATTTT. Translating it yields CASSPRTGDLGQPQHF. The V gene is TRBV6-6, the J gene TRBJ1-5; 7 bases line up with TRBD1. CDR3 length: 16 amino acids. CDR1 is MNHNY and CDR2 is SVGAGI in the germline V gene (reference sequence). The V gene end was trimmed by 5 bases and the J gene end by 7 bases; junction bases not matched to a gene: 14.